The clone carrying this T cell receptor (beta chain) was seen just once. As yet, its antigen is unknown. The final CDR3 position lacks the conserved phenylalanine or tryptophan, pointing to a likely read error. The entry originates in a study of tumor and adjacent non-tumor tissue in lung cancer. Overall study results and limits: Normal lung showed higher cumulative top 100 clone frequency than tumor.

This CDR3 spans 15 amino acids. V gave up 9 bases and J gave up 8 bases; unmatched junction bases: 14. The V gene's germline CDR1 is SGHAT and CDR2 FQNNGV. RNA was extracted from bulk tissue without any cell sorting. The normal lung tissue was taken more than 3 cm from the tumor edge. Between August and November 2014, newly diagnosed, chemotherapy-naive lung cancer patients underwent thoracic surgery in China. TCRbeta libraries were built with three rounds of nested PCR, modified from ARM-PCR. TCRdb analysed the multiplex PCR reads with MiXCR anew, one entry per CDR3 protein. The profile shows some 100,000 distinct CDR3 sequences, 50% to 70% of them singletons.

The sequence was obtained from a man aged 30 to 39 with non-small cell lung cancer. Sequencing used distant non-tumor lung tissue. This chain connects TRBV11-2 to TRBJ2-1; 9 nucleotides align to TRBD2. As DNA, the CDR3 is TGTGCCAGGTGCTTAATCCTAGCGGGGATTGATGAGCAGTTCCTC. Protein: CARCLILAGIDEQFL.